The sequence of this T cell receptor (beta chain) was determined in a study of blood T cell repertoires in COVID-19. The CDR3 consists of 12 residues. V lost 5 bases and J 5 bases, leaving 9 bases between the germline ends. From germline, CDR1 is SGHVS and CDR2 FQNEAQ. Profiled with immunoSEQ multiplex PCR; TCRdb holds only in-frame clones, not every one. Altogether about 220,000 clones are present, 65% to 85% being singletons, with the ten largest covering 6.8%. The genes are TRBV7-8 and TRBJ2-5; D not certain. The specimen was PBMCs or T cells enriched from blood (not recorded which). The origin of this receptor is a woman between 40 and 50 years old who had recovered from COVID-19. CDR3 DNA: TGTGCCAGCAGCGCCCTAGTCGAGACCCAGTACTTC. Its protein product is CASSALVETQYF. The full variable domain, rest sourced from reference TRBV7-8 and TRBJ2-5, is GAGVSQSPRYKVAKRGQDVALRCDPISGHVSLFWYQQALGQGPEFLTYFQNEAQLDKSGLPSDRFFAERPEGSVSTLKIQRTQQEDSAVYLCASSALVETQYFGPGTRLLVL.